This record looks at one T cell receptor (beta chain) sequence and its context. What it binds is unknown. The PCR was carried out with 60 Vbeta primers and 13 Jbeta primers. Sequencing was performed with immunoSEQ multiplex PCR; in TCRdb, only in-frame clones are kept and a portion is missing. The table records 50,000 to 65,000 clones, around 72% of them present only once. These data belong to a study of cytomegalovirus exposure and HLA in healthy donors. Study results and limitations: Under in vitro conditions, a few CMV-associated chains were confirmed as specific for CMV antigens. One cluster of highly shared sequence variants probably arose as a sequencing artifact.

The CDR3 totals 14 residues. Germline V lookup: CDR1 SGHTS, CDR2 YDEGEE. V was pared by 3 bases and J by 5 bases, with 14 bases between. The source of this sequence is a man aged 50 or older in good health and CMV-seropositive. The chain joins TRBV5-8 to TRBJ2-5, with D perhaps TRBD1 (6 bases). Sequenced sample: PBMCs. DNA of the CDR3: TGTGCCAGCAGCTCAGGACAGTTAAGCGAGACCCAGTACTTC. Translated, it gives CASSSGQLSETQYF.